One and the same sample provided the 26 T cell receptor beta chains below, sequenced in a study of T-cell reconstitution after alpha-beta-depleted transplantation in children. TCRbeta library construction was performed incorporating unique molecular identifiers. Via MiXCR, TCRdb re-called the PCR reads, giving one row per CDR3 protein. The sample records about 340,000 distinct CDR3 sequences, 10% being singletons. The material was PBMCs from the stem cell graft donor, obtained from the stem cell graft. The receptor set was obtained from a human donor who donated a stem cell graft to a child with acute lymphoblastic leukemia.

This clonotype was counted at least ten times. This rearrangement joins TRBV4-1 to TRBJ1-2; 7 nucleotides match TRBD1. V shed 9 bases, J shed 4 bases, and the junction held 11 bases outside the gene matches. This CDR3 has 14 amino acids. CDR1 is MGHRA and CDR2 is YSYEKL in the germline V gene. CDR3 bases: TGCGCCAGTGGTCAAGGGGGCGCCGGCTATGGCTACACCTTC. Translated: CASGQGGAGYGYTF.

The gene calls are TRBV11-1 and TRBJ1-3; 8 nucleotides match TRBD1. Germline V gene sequence: CDR1 SGHAT, CDR2 FQDESV (reference sequence). This CDR3 is 19 amino acids long. The ends lost 5 bases at V and 0 bases at J; junction bases unmatched: 15. This CDR3 is CASSDDRGRVPVSGNTIYF. The DNA of the CDR3 is TGTGCCAGCAGCGACGACAGGGGCCGCGTCCCGGTCTCTGGAAACACCATATATTTT.

This clonotype has only a few counts. The chain is built from TRBV29-1 and TRBJ1-2; D is possibly TRBD1 (5 bases). CDR1 is SQVTM and CDR2 is ANQGSEA in the germline V gene. V was trimmed by 6 bases and J by 7 bases, leaving 18 bases between them. The CDR3 totals 13 residues. CDR3 sequence reads: CSVGQGTAIGYTF. The CDR3 DNA follows: TGCAGCGTGGGGCAGGGTACGGCGATTGGCTACACCTTC.

This clonotype was recorded a few times. V is TRBV27 and J is TRBJ2-3; D could derive from TRBD1 or TRBD2 (5 bases each). CDR1 MNHEY and CDR2 SMNVEV come from the germline V gene (reference sequence). The CDR3 is made up of 16 amino acids. The V gene lost 2 bases and the J gene lost 1 base, with 13 bases spanning the gap. The CDR3 spells CASSLKWGRGTDTQYF. The CDR3 DNA sequence: TGTGCCAGCAGTTTAAAGTGGGGGAGAGGCACAGATACGCAGTATTTT.

The gene calls are TRBV7-9 and TRBJ1-4; 9 nucleotides align to TRBD1. Germline V gene data show CDR1 as SEHNR and CDR2 as FQNEAQ (reference sequence). The V and J ends lost 5 bases and 5 bases, in that order; junction bases with no gene match: 9. The length of the CDR3 is 16 residues. CDR3 sequence: CASSARGDRENEKLFF. As DNA, the CDR3 is TGTGCCAGCAGCGCCAGAGGGGACAGGGAGAATGAAAAACTGTTTTTT.

This clonotype was seen repeatedly, ten times or more. The rearrangement joins TRBV18 to TRBJ1-1; 8 bases are shared with TRBD1. This CDR3 comprises 17 residues. The V segment lost 0 bases and the J segment 5 bases; nucleotides outside the gene matches: 11. Germline V gene data show CDR1 as KGHSH and CDR2 as LQKENI. As DNA, the CDR3 is TGTGCCAGCTCACCACCGGGACAGGCAGGAATGTTTACTGAAGCTTTCTTT. It translates to CASSPPGQAGMFTEAFF. Full variable domain (missing parts from reference TRBV18 and TRBJ1-1): NAGVMQNPRHLVRRRGQEARLRCSPMKGHSHVYWYRQLPEEGLKFMVYLQKENIIDESGMPKERFSAEFPKEGPSILRIQQVVRGDSAAYFCASSPPGQAGMFTEAFFGQGTRLTVV.

This clonotype was seen just once. V usage is TRBV13 and J usage is TRBJ2-1, with TRBD2 matching over 9 bases. Germline V gene data show CDR1 as PRHDT and CDR2 as FYEKMQ (reference sequence). V was clipped by 3 bases and J by 12 bases; unmatched bases: 6. This CDR3 has 13 residues. The CDR3 protein is CASSLIAGDWQFF. CDR3 nucleotide sequence: TGTGCCAGCAGCTTGATAGCGGGAGATTGGCAGTTCTTC.

This clonotype was seen only a few times. This rearrangement joins TRBV7-9 to TRBJ2-2; possibly TRBD1 for D (6 bases). Per germline, CDR1 SEHNR and CDR2 FQNEAQ (reference sequence). The CDR3 contains 14 residues. Trimming removed 8 bases at V and 0 bases at J, with 10 bases between. DNA for the CDR3: TGTGCCAGCTACGCAGGGGCGAACACCGGGGAGCTGTTTTTT. Protein sequence: CASYAGANTGELFF.

This chain joins TRBV20-1 and TRBJ2-5; D unresolved. Germline V CDR1 and CDR2: DFQATT, SNEGSKA (reference sequence). The CDR3 extends over 13 amino acids. V lost 4 bases and J 3 bases, leaving 12 bases between the germline ends. This CDR3 is CSAMRTGKETQYF. CDR3 in DNA: TGCAGTGCTATGAGAACTGGGAAAGAGACCCAGTACTTC.

This clonotype turned up a few times. The chain combines TRBV27 with TRBJ2-3, with D perhaps assigned TRBD1 or TRBD2 (6 bases each). The CDR3 contains 18 residues. The germline V gene encodes CDR1 MNHEY and CDR2 SMNVEV (reference sequence). Trimming removed 6 bases at V and 2 bases at J, with 24 bases between. CDR3 sequence reads: CASREGGSGLPYTDTQYF. In DNA form, the CDR3 reads TGTGCCAGCAGGGAAGGGGGGTCGGGACTTCCTTACACAGATACGCAGTATTTT.

J is TRBJ2-1 and V is TRBV5-1, with 7 nucleotides matching TRBD2. The germline V gene encodes CDR1 SGHRS and CDR2 YFSETQ. The CDR3 is 20 residues long. V lost 2 bases and J lost 0; bases outside the gene matches: 17. The CDR3 loop is CASSFSRDPGRESSYNEQFF. The CDR3 region has the DNA TGCGCCAGCAGCTTTTCCCGGGACCCAGGGCGGGAGAGCTCCTACAATGAGCAGTTCTTC. Full variable domain (remainder filled in from reference TRBV5-1 and TRBJ2-1): KAGVTQTPRYLIKTRGQQVTLSCSPISGHRSVSWYQQTPGQGLQFLFEYFSETQRNKGNFPGRFSGRQFSNSRSEMNVSTLELGDSALYLCASSFSRDPGRESSYNEQFFGPGTRLTVL.

The chain carries TRBV7-2 and TRBJ2-5; possible D gene TRBD2, 5 bases. The V gene lost 1 base and the J gene lost 5 bases, with 11 bases spanning the gap. The CDR3 is 14 amino acids. CDR1 SGHTA and CDR2 FQGNSA come from the germline V gene. The CDR3 reads CASSLESGSETQYF. The CDR3 nucleotides are TGTGCCAGCAGCTTAGAAAGTGGGAGCGAGACCCAGTACTTC.

The V call is TRBV7-9, the J call TRBJ1-2; 7 positions agree with TRBD1. The junction had 8 bases not matched to a gene; V was cut back by 5 bases and J by 2 bases. Germline V gives CDR1 SEHNR, CDR2 FQNEAQ (reference sequence). The CDR3 covers 15 residues. The CDR3 protein is CASSPDRASNYGYTF. In DNA form, the CDR3 reads TGTGCCAGCAGCCCTGACAGGGCTTCCAACTATGGCTACACCTTC.

The chain carries TRBV29-1 and TRBJ2-3; D uncertain. The ends were cut back, 8 bases at V and 4 bases at J, with 16 bases in the middle. The CDR3 totals 13 residues. The V gene's germline CDR1 is SQVTM and CDR2 ANQGSEA. CDR3 bases: TGCAGCACCCGCGGTACGGTTTCAGATACGCAGTATTTT. Its protein is CSTRGTVSDTQYF.

The rearrangement links TRBV20-1 to TRBJ2-1; 9 nucleotides match TRBD2. The CDR3 is made up of 17 amino acids. Germline CDR1 and CDR2: DFQATT and SNEGSKA (reference sequence). Trimming removed 8 bases from V and 8 bases from J; junction bases left unmatched: 22. The chain's CDR3 is CSSSADYSGRRSDEQFF. In DNA, the CDR3 is TGCAGTTCGAGCGCTGACTACAGCGGGAGGAGGTCTGATGAGCAGTTCTTC.

The chain carries TRBV10-2 and TRBJ2-7; TRBD1 matches 7 bases. The CDR3 runs to 16 residues. V was pared by 8 bases and J by 0 bases, with 13 bases of the junction left unmatched. Germline V gene data show CDR1 as WSHSY and CDR2 as SAAADI. As DNA, the CDR3 is TGCGCCAGCCGGGATACAGGGGCGAAAAGCTCCTACGAGCAGTACTTC. The encoded protein is CASRDTGAKSSYEQYF.

This clonotype was recorded a few times. V is TRBV4-3 and J is TRBJ2-2; D is undetermined. Germline V gene sequence: CDR1 LGHNA, CDR2 YSLEER. V was shortened by 0 bases and J by 6 bases, with 8 bases between the two germline ends. The CDR3 totals 14 residues. The CDR3 DNA reads TGCGCCAGCAGCCAAGATTTTGGCCCCGGGGAGCTGTTTTTT. Protein: CASSQDFGPGELFF.

This chain links TRBV7-6 with TRBJ2-3, with 12 bases matching TRBD2. The CDR3 loop spans 16 amino acids. After removal of 5 bases from V and 3 bases from J, the junction contained 6 bases not matched to a gene. Per germline, CDR1 SGHVS and CDR2 FNYEAQ. In nucleotides, the CDR3 is TGTGCCAGCAGCGTACTAGCGGGAGGAAAGACAGATACGCAGTATTTT. As protein: CASSVLAGGKTDTQYF.

This clonotype was detected many times. The chain carries TRBV5-6 and TRBJ1-5; 12 nucleotides align to TRBD1. The CDR3 covers 17 residues. Germline assignment: CDR1 SGHDT and CDR2 YYEEEE. The V and J ends lost 1 base and 6 bases, in that order; junction bases with no gene match: 8. This CDR3 is CASSLRDRGRRGQPQHF. In DNA form, the CDR3 reads TGTGCCAGCAGCTTGAGGGACAGGGGGCGCCGGGGTCAGCCCCAGCATTTT.

This clonotype was detected only a few times. The J gene is TRBJ2-1, the V gene TRBV5-6; D is possibly TRBD1 or TRBD2 (5 bases each). V was trimmed by 0 bases and J by 4 bases, leaving 17 bases between them. This CDR3 comprises 17 residues. Germline V gene data show CDR1 as SGHDT and CDR2 as YYEEEE. The CDR3: CASSLDEGGGYYNEQFF. The DNA for the CDR3 is TGTGCCAGCAGCTTGGATGAGGGTGGGGGATATTACAATGAGCAGTTCTTC.

This sequence joins TRBV29-1 and TRBJ2-1; D is unclear. V was shortened by 4 bases and J by 9 bases, with 16 bases between the two germline ends. Germline-derived CDR1 and CDR2 are SQVTM and ANQGSEA. The CDR3 length is 13 residues. The CDR3 here is CSVAPTPPSEQFF. The CDR3 nucleotides read TGCAGCGTTGCCCCGACCCCTCCAAGTGAGCAGTTCTTC.

This clonotype was found many times. This chain joins TRBV28 and TRBJ2-5; a weak D match, TRBD2 (6 bases). There are 14 residues in the CDR3. V was cut by 4 bases and J by 9 bases, with 18 bases left in between. Germline-derived CDR1 and CDR2 are MDHEN and SYDVKM. This CDR3 is CASSSRRATVAQYF. The CDR3 nucleotides read TGTGCCAGCAGTTCCCGGAGGGCCACAGTGGCCCAGTACTTC.

This clonotype turned up a few times. The rearrangement uses TRBV19 and TRBJ2-1; the match to TRBD2 covers 7 bases. The J segment lost 8 bases and the V segment lost 3 bases, leaving 10 bases of the junction unmatched. CDR1 and CDR2 (germline): LNHDA, SQIVND (reference sequence). CDR3 length: 15 amino acids. Here the CDR3 reads CASSIGGGLFHEQFF. Here the CDR3 DNA reads TGTGCCAGTAGTATTGGGGGAGGGTTATTCCATGAGCAGTTCTTC.

This clonotype was detected a few times. The chain carries TRBV24-1 and TRBJ2-1; 13 nucleotides agree with TRBD2. The CDR3 is made up of 16 amino acids. Looked up from germline, CDR1 is KGHDR and CDR2 is SFDVKD. Trimming removed 4 bases from V and 8 bases from J; junction bases left unmatched: 7. The CDR3, as DNA: TGTGCCACCAGTGACGATACTAGCGGGAGGGCCGATGAGCAGTTCTTC. Encoded protein: CATSDDTSGRADEQFF.

The gene calls are TRBV25-1 and TRBJ2-1; D remains unclear. Germline lookup yields CDR1 MGHDK and CDR2 SYGVNS. There are 13 residues in the CDR3. With 2 bases removed from V and 4 bases from J, the gap between germline ends came to 6 bases. The CDR3 is CASSEAGYNEQFF. The CDR3 coding sequence is TGTGCCAGCAGTGAAGCCGGGTACAATGAGCAGTTCTTC.

The sample holds many counts of this clonotype. This chain connects TRBV7-2 to TRBJ1-2; 10 bases are shared with TRBD1. In germline, CDR1 is SGHTA, CDR2 FQGNSA. V gave up 5 bases and J gave up 5 bases; unmatched junction bases: 8. CDR3 size: 15 residues. CDR3 in amino acids: CASSVDRGLGYGYTF. The CDR3 DNA reads as TGTGCCAGCAGCGTGGACAGGGGGTTGGGTTATGGCTACACCTTC.